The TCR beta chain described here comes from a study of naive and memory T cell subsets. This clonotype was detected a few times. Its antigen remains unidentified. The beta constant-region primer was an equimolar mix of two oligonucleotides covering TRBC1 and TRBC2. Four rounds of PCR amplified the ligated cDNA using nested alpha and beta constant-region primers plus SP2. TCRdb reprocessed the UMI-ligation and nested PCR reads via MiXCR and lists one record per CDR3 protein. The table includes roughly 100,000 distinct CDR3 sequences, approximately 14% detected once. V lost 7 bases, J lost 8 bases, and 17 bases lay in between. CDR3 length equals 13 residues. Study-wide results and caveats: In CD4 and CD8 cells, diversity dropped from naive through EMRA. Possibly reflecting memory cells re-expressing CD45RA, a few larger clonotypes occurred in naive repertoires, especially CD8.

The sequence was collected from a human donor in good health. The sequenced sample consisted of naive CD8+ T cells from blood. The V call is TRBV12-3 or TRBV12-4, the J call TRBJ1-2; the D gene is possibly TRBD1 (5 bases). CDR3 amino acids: CASNIGGGDGYTF. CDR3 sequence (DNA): TGTGCCAGCAACATCGGGGGGGGTGACGGCTACACCTTC.